Listed below are T cell receptor beta chains from one sample, sequenced in a study of T cell repertoires in cytomegalovirus infection. Their recognized antigens are unknown. TCRdb re-called the reads with MiXCR, one entry per CDR3 protein. The profile shows 69,000 or so distinct CDR3 sequences, 28% of them singletons. The sequences come from CD8+ T cells from cultured PBMCs, collected from culture after CMV antigen stimulation. Source of these receptors: a human donor in good health (CMV status not recorded). Some clones in this sample may be carry-over from other donors' samples. The CDR3 runs from the conserved cysteine through the conserved F or W. Fields, in order: D gene, V gene, J gene, clone size, CDR3 DNA, CDR3 protein. The D gene is left open where the match is weak. For some rows the clone size is stated as once, few or many, or as a class when expanded; others skip it.

TRBD2,TRBV7-2,TRBJ2-1,many,TGTGCATCCGGGCGGGAGTTGGCCAATGAGCAGTTCTTC,CASGRELANEQFF
TRBD1,TRBV27,TRBJ1-5,few,TGTGCCAGCAGTGTCCAGACAGGGTACTTATGGCCCCAGCATTTT,CASSVQTGYLWPQHF
-,TRBV19,TRBJ2-1,-,TGTGCCAGTAGTATAGATGGACCAGTGGCGGTTAATGAGCAGTTCTTC,CASSIDGPVAVNEQFF
-,TRBV4-3,TRBJ1-4,-,TGCGCCAGCAGCCAAGATATGGGGGCAACTAATGAAAAACTGTTTTTT,CASSQDMGATNEKLFF
-,TRBV4-1,TRBJ2-2,-,TGCGCCAGCAGCCAAGATACCGGGGAGCTGTTTTTT,CASSQDTGELFF
TRBD2,TRBV7-4,TRBJ2-2,few,TGTGCCAGCAGCTCTCGACTAGCGGGGGGTGGAACCGGGGAGCTGTTTTTT,CASSSRLAGGGTGELFF
TRBD2,TRBV11-2,TRBJ2-1,-,TGTGCCAGCAGCCAAGCTAGCGGGAGTTATGAGCAGTTCTTC,CASSQASGSYEQFF
-,TRBV7-3,TRBJ1-3,many,TGTGCCAGCAGCTTATCCGGACCGACCTCTGGAAACACCATATATTTT,CASSLSGPTSGNTIYF
TRBD2,TRBV9,TRBJ2-3,-,TGTGCCAGCAGCGTCCCGGCCGGCGGGAGTGTAGCAGATACGCAGTATTTT,CASSVPAGGSVADTQYF
TRBD2,TRBV7-2,TRBJ2-1,many,TGTGCCAGCAGCTTAGTGGCGGGAGGTATCTACAATGAGCAGTTCTTC,CASSLVAGGIYNEQFF
TRBD1,TRBV5-4,TRBJ1-1,few,TGTGCCAGCAGCTTCCCGACAGGGGGGATGGTTGCTGAAGCTTTCTTT,CASSFPTGGMVAEAFF
-,TRBV5-6,TRBJ2-3,many,TGTGCCAGCAGCTTGGGTATAGCCACAGATACGCAGTATTTT,CASSLGIATDTQYF
-,TRBV5-1,TRBJ2-1,-,TGCGCCAGCAGCTTGGACGCGGGGAGCTCCTACAATGAGCAGTTCTTC,CASSLDAGSSYNEQFF
-,TRBV28,TRBJ2-1,few,TGTGCCAGCAGCCGCGACGGAGAGACTGAAAACAATGAGCAGTTCTTC,CASSRDGETENNEQFF
-,TRBV12-3/TRBV12-4,TRBJ1-4,-,TGTGCCAGCAGTACGACTACGGCAGGGGTTTGGGAAAAACTGTTTTTT,CASSTTTAGVWEKLFF
-,TRBV29-1,TRBJ2-3,once,TGCAGCGTTGATCGGGGAGATACGCAGTATTTT,CSVDRGDTQYF
-,TRBV5-6,TRBJ1-1,-,TGTGCCAGCACCCGGGTCCACAGGGAAACTTTTGAAGCTTTCTTT,CASTRVHRETFEAFF
-,TRBV6-6,TRBJ1-6,few,TGTGCCAGCAGTACCGGGGATTCACCCCTCCACTTT,CASSTGDSPLHF
-,TRBV7-2,TRBJ2-5,few,TGTGCCAGCAGCTTGTTGGGAAGGGTCACACGAGAGACCCAGTACTTC,CASSLLGRVTRETQYF
TRBD1,TRBV6-5,TRBJ1-2,few,TGTGCCAGCAGTTACTCTGTATCAGGGACAGGGGATGGCTACACCTTC,CASSYSVSGTGDGYTF
TRBD1,TRBV2,TRBJ2-7,-,TGTGCCAGCAGTGCTGGGACAGGGGATTACGAGCAGTACTTC,CASSAGTGDYEQYF
-,TRBV7-9,TRBJ2-2,-,TGTGCCAGCAGCCCCCAGGAGGCCGGGGAGCTGTTTTTT,CASSPQEAGELFF
-,TRBV7-3,TRBJ2-3,-,TGTGCCAGCAGCCCGGCTTTCCCGGACACATATGAGACAGATACGCAGTATTTT,CASSPAFPDTYETDTQYF
TRBD1,TRBV20-1,TRBJ1-3,once,TGCAGTGCTAGGTACACAGGGGGCCTCGGAAACACCATATATTTT,CSARYTGGLGNTIYF
-,TRBV11-2,TRBJ2-3,-,TGTGCCAGCAGCTTAGATTTCCGGGGGCGCACAGATACGCAGTATTTT,CASSLDFRGRTDTQYF
-,TRBV11-2,TRBJ1-6,many,TGTGCCAGCTCCAGTCTCTCCTACCCCGGAGCCAGCTCCTATAATTCACCCCTCCACTTT,CASSSLSYPGASSYNSPLHF
-,TRBV7-3,TRBJ2-1,-,TGTGCCAGCAGCCCGGACATGAGCTCCTACAATGAGCAGTTCTTC,CASSPDMSSYNEQFF
-,TRBV7-6,TRBJ2-3,once,TGTGCCAGCAGCTTTTGGAAGACAGATACGCAGTATTTT,CASSFWKTDTQYF
-,TRBV28,TRBJ1-1,few,TGTGCCACCCAGTGGTCCATGAACACTGAAGCTTTCTTT,CATQWSMNTEAFF
TRBD1,TRBV7-2,TRBJ1-2,many,TGTGCCAGCAGCCCCAGGTGGGGGACAGATAACTATGGCTACACCTTC,CASSPRWGTDNYGYTF
TRBD2,TRBV29-1,TRBJ2-7,-,TGCAGCGTAGATTTACTAGCGGGGTCGCAGTACTTC,CSVDLLAGSQYF
-,TRBV7-9,TRBJ1-1,-,TGTGCCAGCAGCATTGGACGGGAAGCTTTCTTT,CASSIGREAFF
TRBD1,TRBV20-1,TRBJ1-2,-,TGCAGTGCTAGAGATGAAGGGGGCATCTATGGCTACACCTTC,CSARDEGGIYGYTF
TRBD1,TRBV9,TRBJ1-6,many,TGTGCCAGCAGCGCAAGACGACAGGGAGGCGATTCACCCCTCCACTTT,CASSARRQGGDSPLHF
-,TRBV7-9,TRBJ2-7,-,TGTGCCAGCAGTCGGGGCTCGACCTACGAGCAGTACTTC,CASSRGSTYEQYF
TRBD2,TRBV6-2/TRBV6-3,TRBJ2-1,-,TGTGCCAGCAGGATTTCACTAGCGGGAGGGGCTCATGAGCAGTTCTTC,CASRISLAGGAHEQFF
-,TRBV6-2/TRBV6-3,TRBJ1-4,few,TGTGCCAGCGGGAATGTTCTTACTGAAAAACTGTTTTTT,CASGNVLTEKLFF
-,TRBV7-2,TRBJ2-4,many,TGTGCCAGCAGCTTAGCTGGGAGTGACATTCAGTACTTC,CASSLAGSDIQYF
-,TRBV25-1,TRBJ2-5,few,TGTGCCAGCAGTGAGGGGGCAGAGACCCAGTACTTC,CASSEGAETQYF
-,TRBV2,TRBJ2-7,few,TGTGCCAGCAGGGACGGGGCCGGACAGCTTCGGGAGCAGTACTTC,CASRDGAGQLREQYF
-,TRBV30,TRBJ2-2,once,TGTGCCTGGAGCCCAAACACCGGGGAGCTGTTTTTT,CAWSPNTGELFF
-,TRBV4-3,TRBJ1-3,few,TGCGCCAGCAGCCAAGAAGGGCGAGGGGCGTCAGGAAACACCATATATTTT,CASSQEGRGASGNTIYF
TRBD1,TRBV7-4,TRBJ2-5,-,TGTGCCAGCAGCTTAGTCCCTCGGGACAGCCAGGAGACCCAGTACTTC,CASSLVPRDSQETQYF
-,TRBV4-3,TRBJ2-2,-,TGCGCCAGCAGCCAAGGGGAGGGGGGGACAGTGGACACCGGGGAGCTGTTTTTT,CASSQGEGGTVDTGELFF
-,TRBV5-5,TRBJ1-1,many,TGTGCCAGCAGCTCAAAAACAAACACTGAAGCTTTCTTT,CASSSKTNTEAFF
-,TRBV27,TRBJ1-1,-,TGTGCCAGCATCTCCTGGGCGGGGGCGAACACTGAAGCTTTCTTT,CASISWAGANTEAFF